What follows is one T cell receptor (beta chain) and its context. Its antigen is undetermined. The sequenced template was RNA, covering the TCR beta CDR3 region. First-round RT-PCR used HTBI primers; second-round multiplex PCR followed. MiXCR, applied by TCRdb to the multiplex PCR reads, yields one record per CDR3 protein. Of 350,000 to 450,000 distinct CDR3 sequences listed, around a fifth are singletons. The source of the PBMCs was less than 12 ml of fresh peripheral blood. This entry belongs to a study of Graves' ophthalmopathy and Graves' hyperthyroidism. Findings and limits, study-wide: Blood was where most expanded thyroid clonotypes above 0.001 frequency also turned up. The model achieved 70.59% sensitivity and 72% to 85% specificity for ophthalmopathy progression. Stable hyperthyroidism and ophthalmopathy were told apart by a 13-signature model, which achieved 85% to 90% sensitivity and nearly 84% specificity.

The CDR3 has 14 amino acids. CDR1 is LNHDA and CDR2 is SQIVND in the germline V gene (reference sequence). V dropped 1 base and J dropped 3; count of bases not matched to a gene: 2. This chain connects TRBV19 to TRBJ1-2; TRBD1 matches 7 bases. Sequencing input: peripheral blood. The receptor was isolated from a woman aged 18-30 years with stable Graves' hyperthyroidism. CDR3 DNA: TGTGCCAGTAGTATAGCCGGGACAGACTATGGCTACACCTTC. Protein sequence: CASSIAGTDYGYTF. Full variable domain (rest looked up from reference TRBV19 and TRBJ1-2): DGGITQSPKYLFRKEGQNVTLSCEQNLNHDAMYWYRQDPGQGLRLIYYSQIVNDFQKGDIAEGYSVSREKKESFPLTVTSAQKNPTAFYLCASSIAGTDYGYTFGSGTRLTVV.